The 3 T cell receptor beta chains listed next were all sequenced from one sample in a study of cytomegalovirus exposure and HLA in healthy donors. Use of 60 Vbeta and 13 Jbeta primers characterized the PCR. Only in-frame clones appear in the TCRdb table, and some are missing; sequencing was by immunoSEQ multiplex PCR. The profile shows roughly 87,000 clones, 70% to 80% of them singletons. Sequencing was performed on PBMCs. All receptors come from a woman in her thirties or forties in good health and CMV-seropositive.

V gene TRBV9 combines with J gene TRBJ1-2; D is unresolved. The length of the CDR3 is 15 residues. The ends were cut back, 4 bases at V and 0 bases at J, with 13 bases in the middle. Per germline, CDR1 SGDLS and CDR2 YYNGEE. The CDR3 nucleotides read TGTGCCAGCAGCACCGATCGGGAGACTAACTATGGCTACACCTTC. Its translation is CASSTDRETNYGYTF.

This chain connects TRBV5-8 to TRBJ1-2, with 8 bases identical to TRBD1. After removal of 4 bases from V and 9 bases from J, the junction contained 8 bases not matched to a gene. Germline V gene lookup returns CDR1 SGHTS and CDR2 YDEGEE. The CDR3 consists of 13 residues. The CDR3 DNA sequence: TGTGCCAGCAGCATAGGGACAGGTCGAAGCTACACCTTC. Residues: CASSIGTGRSYTF.

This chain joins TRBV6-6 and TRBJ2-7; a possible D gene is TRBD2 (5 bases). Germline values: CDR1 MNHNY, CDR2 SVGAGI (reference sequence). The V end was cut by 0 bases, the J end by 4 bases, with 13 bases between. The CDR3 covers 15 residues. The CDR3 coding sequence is TGTGCCAGCAGTTACTCGTCCGGACTGACTTACGAGCAGTACTTC. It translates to CASSYSSGLTYEQYF.